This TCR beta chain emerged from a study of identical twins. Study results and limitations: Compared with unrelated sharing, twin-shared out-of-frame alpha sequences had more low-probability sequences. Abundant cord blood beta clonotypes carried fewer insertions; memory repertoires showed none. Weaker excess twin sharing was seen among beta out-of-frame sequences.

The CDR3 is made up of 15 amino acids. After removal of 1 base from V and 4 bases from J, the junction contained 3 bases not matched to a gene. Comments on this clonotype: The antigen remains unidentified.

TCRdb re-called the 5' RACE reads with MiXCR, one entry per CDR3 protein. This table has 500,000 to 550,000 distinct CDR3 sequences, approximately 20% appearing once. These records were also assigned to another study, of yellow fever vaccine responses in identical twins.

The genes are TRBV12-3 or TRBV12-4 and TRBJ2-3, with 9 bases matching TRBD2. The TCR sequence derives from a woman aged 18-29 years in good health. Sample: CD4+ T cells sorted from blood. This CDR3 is CASSLVGLASDTQYF. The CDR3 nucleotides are TGTGCCAGCAGTTTAGTGGGACTAGCCTCAGATACGCAGTATTTT.